What follows are 17 T cell receptor beta chains derived from one specimen sequenced in a study of CD8+CD57+ T cells in acquired aplastic anemia. For CDR3 and TCR beta VDJ profiling, genomic DNA was the template used. MiXCR was run by TCRdb on the reads, yielding one entry per CDR3 protein. Of hundreds of thousands of distinct CDR3 sequences in the sample, roughly 68% were seen once. Sequencing was carried out using sorted CD4+, CD8+, or CD8+CD57+ T cells (not recorded which) from PBMCs. These receptors came from a human donor in good health, serving as a control.

The CDR3 DNA sequence: TGTGCCAGCAGCATGGCCGCGAGTACCGGGGAGCTGTTTTTT. As protein: CASSMAASTGELFF. This sequence joins TRBV5-4 and TRBJ2-2; D is unresolved. There are 14 residues in the CDR3. Germline V gene lookup returns CDR1 SGHNT and CDR2 YYREEE (reference sequence). Trimming cost V 4 bases and J 5 bases, with 12 bases left between them.

The chain has TRBV24-1 and TRBJ1-2, with D perhaps matching TRBD1 (6 bases). V shed 11 bases and J shed 7 bases, with 19 bases lying between them. The germline gives CDR1 KGHDR, CDR2 SFDVKD. The CDR3 has 13 amino acids. The CDR3 bases are TGTGCCAGCAGCGGGGGAGGGGGTCCTGGCTACACCTTC. Protein: CASSGGGGPGYTF.

The chain couples TRBV9 to TRBJ2-1; a possible D gene is TRBD2 (6 bases). V lost 5 bases and J 12 bases, leaving 21 bases between the germline ends. The CDR3 loop spans 14 amino acids. The germline CDR1 and CDR2 sequences are SGDLS and YYNGEE. The CDR3 is CASRSSESTDTQFF. As DNA, the CDR3 is TGTGCCAGCAGATCTAGCGAGAGCACAGATACGCAGTTCTTC.

Comments on this clonotype: No conserved phenylalanine or tryptophan is present at the end of the CDR3, so a read error is the likely explanation. No DNA is shown, since the ends of the CDR3 on it are uncertain; the CDR3 is the one TCRdb lists. The V and J genes are TRBV2 and TRBJ2-7; the D call of TRBD1 is as the table states it, not checked on the DNA. Inclusive of both ends, the CDR3 amounts to 14 amino acids. In germline, CDR1 is SNHLY, CDR2 FYNNEI. The CDR3 reads CASSGSRGVYQQHH.

The gene calls are TRBV9 and TRBJ1-2, with TRBD1 matching over 8 bases. The germline V gene encodes CDR1 SGDLS and CDR2 YYNGEE. The V segment lost 4 bases and the J segment 12 bases; nucleotides outside the gene matches: 17. This CDR3 region has 15 residues. DNA for the CDR3: TGTGCCAGCAGCCCGGGACAGGTGGCGGACTATGGGGACACCTTC. The encoded protein is CASSPGQVADYGDTF.

The V call is TRBV20-1, the J call TRBJ2-5; 7 nucleotides match TRBD1. Germline CDR1 is DFQATT and CDR2 is SNEGSKA (reference sequence). V shed 3 bases and J 3 bases; nucleotides not matched to a gene: 4. The CDR3 is 13 amino acids. CDR3 region: CSARKGAEETQYF. The CDR3 DNA follows: TGCAGTGCTAGGAAGGGGGCGGAAGAGACCCAGTACTTC.

This clonotype was detected only once. The CDR3 end shows no conserved phenylalanine or tryptophan, and so a read error is likely. The limits of the CDR3 on the DNA are not certain, so only TCRdb's listed CDR3 is given. The chain combines TRBV2 with TRBJ1-1; the table assigns TRBD1, which was not confirmed against the DNA. CDR1 is SNHLY, CDR2 FYNNEI, per germline. The CDR3 length equals 15 residues, ends included. The CDR3 protein is CASSIKQARDTIYFG.

This clonotype has at least ten counts. The J gene is TRBJ2-1, the V gene TRBV20-1; D gene unclear. The V and J ends lost 2 bases and 8 bases respectively, with 10 bases between them. Germline-derived CDR1 and CDR2 are DFQATT and SNEGSKA (reference sequence). The CDR3 has 12 residues. Written as DNA, the CDR3 is TGCAGTGCTAGACCTATCGTGGATGAGCAGTTCTTC. Translating gives CSARPIVDEQFF.

The CDR3 nucleotides are TGTGCCAGCAGCTTGTCAACCGGCTCTGGGGCCAACGTCCTGACTTTC. This gives the protein CASSLSTGSGANVLTF. The rearrangement links TRBV5-4 to TRBJ2-6; D is unclear. The CDR3 loop spans 16 amino acids. Trimming cost V 1 base and J 0 bases, with 8 bases left between them. From germline, CDR1 is SGHNT and CDR2 YYREEE (reference sequence).

This clonotype was detected a few times. This chain links TRBV29-1 with TRBJ2-3; 10 bases line up with TRBD2. The J segment lost 11 bases and the V segment lost 3 bases, leaving 11 bases of the junction unmatched. CDR1 and CDR2 (germline): SQVTM, ANQGSEA. The CDR3 runs to 14 residues. The CDR3 bases are TGCAGCGTTGACCCTCGACTAGCGGGCCTAGGGCAGTATTTT. Its protein is CSVDPRLAGLGQYF.

Comments on this clonotype: Given the absence of the conserved phenylalanine or tryptophan at the CDR3 end, a read error is likely. CDR3 nucleotide sequence: TGCGCCAGCAGCCGGGACGGAAGGTACCAAGAGACCCAGTACCTC. Translation gives CASSRDGRYQETQYL. V is TRBV9 and J is TRBJ2-5; either TRBD1 or TRBD2 may supply D (5 bases each). The CDR3 runs to 15 residues. Germline V gene sequence: CDR1 SGDLS, CDR2 YYNGEE.

V is TRBV5-1 and J is TRBJ1-2; D ambiguous. CDR1 and CDR2 from the germline V gene are SGHRS and YFSETQ. The V gene lost 4 bases and the J gene lost 1 base, with 8 bases spanning the gap. The CDR3 sequence is 13 residues long. This CDR3 reads CASSPLNNYGYTF. The CDR3 nucleotides are TGCGCCAGCAGCCCACTTAATAACTATGGCTACACCTTC.

The rearrangement uses TRBV20-1 and TRBJ2-7; TRBD2 aligns across 9 bases. Trimming removed 0 bases from V and 2 bases from J; junction bases left unmatched: 5. Per germline, CDR1 DFQATT and CDR2 SNEGSKA (reference sequence). CDR3 length: 15 residues. CDR3 in amino acids: CSARERAGGPYEQYF. The CDR3 DNA follows: TGCAGTGCTAGAGAGCGGGCGGGGGGGCCCTACGAGCAGTACTTC.

This chain connects TRBV6-2 or TRBV6-3 to TRBJ2-2, with D perhaps matching TRBD2 (7 bases). Germline CDR1 reads MNHEY; CDR2 reads SVGEGT. V shed 4 bases and J shed 3 bases, with 15 bases lying between them. The CDR3 spans 16 residues. DNA of the CDR3: TGTGCCAGCAGTTGGGGGGGCCAGACATACACCGGGGAGCTGTTTTTT. This codes for CASSWGGQTYTGELFF.

This clonotype was found once. This chain links TRBV11-2 with TRBJ2-1; TRBD2 agrees at 10 bases. Germline CDR1 is SGHAT and CDR2 is FQNNGV. Germline trimming cut 6 bases from V and 9 bases from J; bases unmatched to any gene: 8. The CDR3 has 14 residues. CDR3 bases: TGTGCCAGCAGTACAGGACTAGCGGCTGCTGAGCAGTTCTTC. Amino acids: CASSTGLAAAEQFF.

On this clonotype itself: Mismatch with germline at one junction end may stem from a read error. The chain is built from TRBV7-7 and TRBJ1-4; TRBD1 aligns across 7 bases. Germline assignment: CDR1 SSHAT and CDR2 FNYEAQ (reference sequence). This CDR3 comprises 15 residues. The CDR3 DNA sequence: TGTGCTAGCAGCCCACAGGGGACCGCGAACACCGGGCAGTTTTTT. Translated: CASSPQGTANTGQFF.

The V gene is TRBV10-3, the J gene TRBJ1-2; D remains unclear. This CDR3 is 13 amino acids long. Germline CDR1 reads ENHRY; CDR2 reads SYGVKD. Trimming shortened V by 0 bases and J by 5 bases, and 7 bases separated the two germline ends. The CDR3: CAISESEGYGYTF. For the CDR3, the DNA is TGTGCCATCAGTGAGTCGGAGGGATATGGCTACACCTTC.